The 22 T cell receptor beta chains below were found in one sample sequenced in a study of cytomegalovirus exposure and HLA in healthy donors. A multiplex PCR was run with 60 Vbeta primers and 13 Jbeta primers. The repertoire was sequenced with immunoSEQ multiplex PCR; TCRdb's copy has only in-frame clones and lacks some. There are fewer than 200,000 clones in the sample; 68% occur only once, and 1.4% to 1.5% lies in the top ten. The sequenced sample consisted of PBMCs. Receptors were obtained from a man aged 50-60 years in good health and CMV-seronegative.

The V gene is TRBV6-6, the J gene TRBJ2-7; maybe TRBD1 (6 bases). Trimming took 0 bases from V and 0 from J, leaving 12 bases between them. CDR1 MNHNY and CDR2 SVGAGI come from the germline V gene (reference sequence). The length of the CDR3 is 16 residues. This CDR3 is CASSYSNRDNSYEQYF. As DNA, the CDR3 is TGTGCCAGCAGTTACTCGAACAGGGATAACTCCTACGAGCAGTACTTC.

J is TRBJ1-1 and V is TRBV11-3, with unresolved D. Trimming stripped 2 bases from V and 1 base from J, with 8 bases between. This CDR3 has 14 amino acids. The germline V gene encodes CDR1 SGHNT and CDR2 YENEEA. CDR3 DNA: TGTGCCAGCAGCTTATCGGGTGGGAACACTGAAGCTTTCTTT. This sequence encodes CASSLSGGNTEAFF.

In its sample, this clone was seen a few times. The chain uses TRBV2 and TRBJ1-1; 9 positions agree with TRBD1. Per the germline V gene, CDR1 is SNHLY and CDR2 is FYNNEI. The CDR3 loop spans 13 amino acids. The junction had 4 bases not matched to a gene; V was cut back by 10 bases and J by 1 base. The CDR3 nucleotides read TGTGCCACCCAGGGACAGGGGAACACTGAAGCTTTCTTT. Amino acid sequence: CATQGQGNTEAFF.

The chain is built from TRBV28 and TRBJ2-7; the match to TRBD2 covers 8 bases. V shed 6 bases and J 3 bases; nucleotides not matched to a gene: 10. The CDR3 runs to 15 residues. The germline V gene encodes CDR1 MDHEN and CDR2 SYDVKM. The chain's CDR3 is CASSLPGGGNYEQYF. The CDR3 nucleotides read TGTGCCAGCAGCCTCCCGGGGGGGGGCAACTACGAGCAGTACTTC.

In regard to this clone: An end of the junction differs from the germline gene, which may be a read error. The chain links TRBV6-5 to TRBJ2-7; no firm D call. The CDR3 contains 13 residues. Germline loops: CDR1 MNHEY, CDR2 SVGAGI. CDR3 sequence: CANSYEALSEQYF. The CDR3, as DNA: TGTGCCAACAGTTACGAGGCCCTTTCCGAGCAGTACTTC.

This clone was counted only a few times. The chain recombines TRBV10-1 with TRBJ2-3; possible D gene TRBD2, 6 bases. The ends were cut back, 8 bases at V and 1 base at J, with 16 bases in the middle. The CDR3 covers 15 residues. Germline assignment: CDR1 WNHNN and CDR2 SYGVQD (reference sequence). CDR3 sequence reads: CASADGGAGTDTQYF. The DNA of the CDR3 is TGCGCCAGCGCCGACGGGGGTGCAGGCACAGATACGCAGTATTTT.

The chain is built from TRBV6-4 and TRBJ2-1; 12 bases agree with TRBD2. The CDR3 is 14 amino acids. CDR1 and CDR2 from the germline V gene are MRHNA and SNTAGT. The V segment lost 3 bases and the J segment 10 bases; nucleotides outside the gene matches: 4. The CDR3 here is CASSELAGGREQFF. DNA for the CDR3: TGTGCCAGCAGTGAACTAGCGGGGGGTAGGGAGCAGTTCTTC.

This clone was detected only a few times. The chain is built from TRBV5-5 and TRBJ2-3, with D perhaps matching TRBD2 (5 bases). The CDR3 has 12 residues. V lost 5 bases, J lost 8 bases, and 12 bases lay in between. Germline V gene lookup returns CDR1 SGHKS and CDR2 YYEKEE (reference sequence). CDR3 residues: CASRVVGSTQYF. The CDR3, as DNA: TGTGCCAGCAGGGTTGTGGGGAGTACGCAGTATTTT.

The rearrangement uses TRBV2 and TRBJ1-4; 9 bases match TRBD1. Germline V gene data show CDR1 as SNHLY and CDR2 as FYNNEI. The ends lost 1 base at V and 4 bases at J; junction bases unmatched: 1. The CDR3 covers 15 residues. In DNA, the CDR3 is TGTGCCAGCAGTGAAGGGACAGGGGTTAATGAAAAACTGTTTTTT. It specifies CASSEGTGVNEKLFF.

This clone was recorded a few times. The rearrangement uses TRBV25-1 and TRBJ2-7, with 8 bases identical to TRBD1. This CDR3 is built from 17 residues. V shed 4 bases, J shed 1 base, and the junction held 12 bases outside the gene matches. The germline V gene has CDR1 MGHDK and CDR2 SYGVNS. The CDR3 region has the DNA TGTGCCAGCAGTGCTCAAACCGGGACAGGTAATTCCTACGAGCAGTACTTC. This translates into CASSAQTGTGNSYEQYF.

The rearrangement links TRBV11-2 to TRBJ1-2, with a possible D match to TRBD1 (6 bases). Germline lookup yields CDR1 SGHAT and CDR2 FQNNGV. Trimming stripped 4 bases from V and 4 bases from J, with 13 bases between. The CDR3 is 14 residues long. The CDR3 DNA follows: TGTGCCAGCAGCTCGGGACAACGAACCTATGGCTACACCTTC. The encoded protein is CASSSGQRTYGYTF.

In DNA form, the CDR3 reads TGTGCCAGCAGTTTATCGCATTCAGGGAACAATCAGCCCCAGCATTTT. The encoded protein is CASSLSHSGNNQPQHF. The chain carries TRBV27 and TRBJ1-5; D perhaps matches TRBD1 (5 bases). Germline V CDR1 and CDR2: MNHEY, SMNVEV (reference sequence). The CDR3 extends over 16 amino acids. The V end was cut by 0 bases, the J end by 3 bases, with 12 bases between.

The V and J genes are TRBV19 and TRBJ1-1, with TRBD1 as a possible D gene (6 bases). The CDR3 consists of 13 residues. V gave up 8 bases and J gave up 3 bases, with 13 bases separating them. Germline V gives CDR1 LNHDA, CDR2 SQIVND (reference sequence). CDR3 DNA sequence: TGTGCCAGTTCTGACAGGATGGACACTGAAGCTTTCTTT. It yields the protein CASSDRMDTEAFF.

This clone was counted a few times. V gene TRBV25-1 combines with J gene TRBJ1-5, with TRBD1 as a possible D gene (5 bases). Germline V lookup: CDR1 MGHDK, CDR2 SYGVNS. The CDR3 is 17 residues long. The V and J ends lost 6 bases and 0 bases respectively, with 18 bases between them. CDR3 loop: CASSSGQGTFSNQPQHF. The DNA for the CDR3 is TGTGCCAGCAGCTCCGGCCAGGGAACTTTTAGCAATCAGCCCCAGCATTTT.

The chain joins TRBV7-2 to TRBJ2-7; D is perhaps TRBD2 (7 bases). The CDR3 loop spans 14 amino acids. With 4 bases removed from V and 1 base from J, the gap between germline ends came to 11 bases. From germline, CDR1 is SGHTA and CDR2 FQGNSA. As DNA, the CDR3 is TGTGCCAGCAGCTCGGGGGGCTATTCCTACGAGCAGTACTTC. It yields the protein CASSSGGYSYEQYF.

The chain uses TRBV7-6 and TRBJ2-7; 12 bases match TRBD1. The CDR3 covers 16 residues. The germline V gene has CDR1 SGHVS and CDR2 FNYEAQ. The V and J ends lost 4 bases and 7 bases, in that order; junction bases with no gene match: 11. The CDR3 coding sequence is TGTGCCAGCAGCTGGAGGCCGGGACAGGGGGCGGAGGAGCAGTACTTC. Amino acid sequence: CASSWRPGQGAEEQYF.

This chain connects TRBV7-9 to TRBJ1-4, with a weak D call TRBD1 (6 bases). Germline V gives CDR1 SEHNR, CDR2 FQNEAQ (reference sequence). The V and J ends lost 5 bases and 7 bases respectively, with 17 bases between them. The CDR3 consists of 15 residues. CDR3 residues: CASSPRGGGGEKLFF. CDR3 coding DNA: TGTGCCAGCAGCCCACGGGGGGGCGGTGGTGAAAAACTGTTTTTT.

CDR3 DNA sequence: TGTGCCAGCAGTTTTAACAGGGAAACGGGCACAGATACGCAGTATTTT. It encodes CASSFNRETGTDTQYF. The rearrangement uses TRBV28 and TRBJ2-3; the D gene is possibly TRBD1 (6 bases). The CDR3 has 16 residues. Germline CDR1 reads MDHEN; CDR2 reads SYDVKM. Trimming cost V 3 bases and J 1 base, with 14 bases left between them.

This rearrangement joins TRBV2 to TRBJ1-2; 8 positions match TRBD1. Looked up from germline, CDR1 is SNHLY and CDR2 is FYNNEI. CDR3 length equals 13 residues. The trim removed 7 bases at V and 7 bases at J, leaving 8 bases unmatched. The CDR3 DNA reads TGTGCCAGCAAGATGGACAGGGCCCGTGGCTACACCTTC. This encodes CASKMDRARGYTF.

This chain links TRBV6-5 with TRBJ2-5; TRBD1 agrees at 8 bases. The J call may be in error: the DNA end matches TRBJ2-7 better. The CDR3 totals 15 residues. Germline-derived CDR1 and CDR2 are MNHEY and SVGAGI. For the CDR3, the DNA is TGTGCCAGCAGTTCTCGGACAGGGCCAACCTACGAGCAGTACTTC. It codes for CASSSRTGPTYEQYF.

Turning to this clone: Other DNA sequences within the sample encode an identical CDR3. The chain links TRBV5-6 to TRBJ2-7; 7 bases are shared with TRBD2. Trimming removed 0 bases from V and 3 bases from J; junction bases left unmatched: 3. CDR3 length: 14 amino acids. CDR1 is SGHDT and CDR2 is YYEEEE in the germline V gene. The CDR3 here is CASSLGGGSYEQYF. The CDR3 nucleotides read TGTGCCAGCAGCTTGGGGGGGGGTAGCTACGAGCAGTACTTC.

The chain uses TRBV13 and TRBJ2-7, with D possibly TRBD2 on 5 matching bases. This CDR3 comprises 16 residues. In germline, CDR1 is PRHDT, CDR2 FYEKMQ (reference sequence). V lost 5 bases to trimming and J lost 5 bases, with 22 bases between them. CDR3 DNA: TGTGCCAGCAGCCATCATGAGCGGCTCCCCACAAACGAGCAGTACTTC. It yields the protein CASSHHERLPTNEQYF.